One sample yielded the 4 T cell receptor beta chains listed below, sequenced in a study of OX40 agonist ivuxolimab in advanced cancers. The protocol was immunoSEQ multiplex PCR, while the TCRdb copy is restricted to in-frame clones and leaves out a portion. This table holds approximately 69,000 clones, about four fifths found once. Material: CD4+ or CD8+ T cells sorted from blood, obtained in a trial of the OX40 agonist ivuxolimab. The source is an adult with an advanced solid tumor such as melanoma, head and neck, liver or kidney cancer.

This clone has only a few counts. The CDR3 coding sequence is TGCAGCGTTGATACGGATGTAGCTTTCTTT. It encodes CSVDTDVAFF. The V gene is TRBV29-1, the J gene TRBJ1-1, with D unresolved. The V gene lost 3 bases and the J gene lost 10 bases, with 9 bases spanning the gap. The CDR3 has 10 residues. Germline V gene data show CDR1 as SQVTM and CDR2 as ANQGSEA.

This chain connects TRBV2 to TRBJ1-1; no definite D call. CDR1 and CDR2 from the germline V gene are SNHLY and FYNNEI. This CDR3 has 14 amino acids. V lost 7 bases and J 1 base, leaving 13 bases between the germline ends. The CDR3 nucleotides read TGTGCCAGCAACTGGGGAATACCGAACACTGAAGCTTTCTTT. Its protein product is CASNWGIPNTEAFF.

This clone is a singleton in its sample. V usage is TRBV15 and J usage is TRBJ1-4; possible D gene TRBD1, 5 bases. The CDR3 is made up of 12 amino acids. Germline V gene sequence: CDR1 LNHNV, CDR2 YYDKDF (reference sequence). Trimming took 2 bases from V and 8 from J, leaving 6 bases between them. Written as DNA, the CDR3 is TGTGCCACCAGCAGAAAGGGGGAAAAACTGTTTTTT. It codes for CATSRKGEKLFF.

V is TRBV11-3 and J is TRBJ2-5, with D uncertain. Germline V gene lookup returns CDR1 SGHNT and CDR2 YENEEA. The CDR3 is 12 residues long. V lost 5 bases to trimming and J lost 2 bases, with 6 bases between them. CDR3 in amino acids: CASSPGQETQYF. CDR3 sequence (DNA): TGTGCCAGCAGCCCGGGTCAAGAGACCCAGTACTTC.